The present T cell receptor beta chain was sequenced within a study of liver allograft versus peripheral blood T cells. Study summary: Recipients' peripheral blood T cell receptor repertoires were compared with those in transplanted livers. General study points: Liver allograft repertoires of T cell receptors reportedly diverged from peripheral blood repertoires.

V shed 4 bases and J shed 4 bases, with 14 bases lying between them. In germline, CDR1 is SGHDT, CDR2 YYEEEE. The CDR3 runs 14 residues. MiXCR was run by TCRdb on the reads, yielding one entry per CDR3 protein. Seen here are 8,600 or so distinct CDR3 sequences, 19% observed once, and the top ten hold approximately 25%. This clonotype is categorized as medium-sized (0.01 to 0.1%). Antigen: not known. The V call is TRBV5-6, the J call TRBJ1-2; possible D gene TRBD1, 6 bases. The source is a human patient who had a liver transplant. Some T cells may arise from the graft donor. Written as DNA, the CDR3 is TGTGCCAGCAGCCCAGGGGTGAGGGGCTATGGCTACACCTTC. Translated, it gives CASSPGVRGYGYTF.